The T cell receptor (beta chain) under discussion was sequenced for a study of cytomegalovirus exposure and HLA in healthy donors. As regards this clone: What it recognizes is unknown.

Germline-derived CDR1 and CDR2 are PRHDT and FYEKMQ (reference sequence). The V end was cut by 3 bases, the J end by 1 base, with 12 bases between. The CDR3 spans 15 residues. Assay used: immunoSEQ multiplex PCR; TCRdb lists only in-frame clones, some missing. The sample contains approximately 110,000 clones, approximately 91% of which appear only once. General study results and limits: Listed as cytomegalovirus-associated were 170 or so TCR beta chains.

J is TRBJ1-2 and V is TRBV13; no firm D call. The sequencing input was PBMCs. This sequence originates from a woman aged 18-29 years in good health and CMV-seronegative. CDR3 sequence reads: CASSFTTSNNYGYTF. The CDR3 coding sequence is TGTGCCAGCAGCTTCACAACCTCAAATAACTATGGCTACACCTTC.